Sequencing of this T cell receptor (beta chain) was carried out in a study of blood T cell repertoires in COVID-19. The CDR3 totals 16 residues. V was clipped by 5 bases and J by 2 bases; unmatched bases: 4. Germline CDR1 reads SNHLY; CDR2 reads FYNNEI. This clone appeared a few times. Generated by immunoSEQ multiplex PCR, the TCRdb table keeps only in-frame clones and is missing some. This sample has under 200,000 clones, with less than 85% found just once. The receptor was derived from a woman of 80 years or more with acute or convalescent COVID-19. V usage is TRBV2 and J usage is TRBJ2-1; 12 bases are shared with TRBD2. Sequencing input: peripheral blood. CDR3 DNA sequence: TGTGCCAGCAGTTCAGGACTAGCGGGAACCTACAATGAGCAGTTCTTC. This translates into CASSSGLAGTYNEQFF.